This T cell receptor beta chain was sequenced in a study of OX40 agonist ivuxolimab in advanced cancers. About the study: Eligibility rules accepted prior anti-PD-1, anti-PD-L1 or anti-CTLA-4 therapy, and 30% to 40% had some.

With respect to this clone: Its antigen is currently unknown.

In germline, CDR1 is SNHLY, CDR2 FYNNEI. The CDR3 is made up of 13 amino acids. V lost 4 bases and J lost 5; bases outside the gene matches: 3. Study results and limitations: The 0.1-3.0 mg/kg partial responders had among the lowest clonal expansion.

Some clones are missing from TCRdb's copy, which holds only in-frame ones; the method was immunoSEQ multiplex PCR. This table holds fewer than 40,000 clones, about three quarters found once. The sequence came from an adult with an advanced solid tumor such as melanoma, head and neck, liver or kidney cancer. The V and J genes are TRBV2 and TRBJ1-2; 8 bases are shared with TRBD1. The sample consisted of CD4+ or CD8+ T cells sorted from blood, taken in a trial of the OX40 agonist ivuxolimab. The CDR3 DNA sequence: TGTGCCAGCAGTGCAGGGGGCCAGTATGGCTACACCTTC. Its translation is CASSAGGQYGYTF.